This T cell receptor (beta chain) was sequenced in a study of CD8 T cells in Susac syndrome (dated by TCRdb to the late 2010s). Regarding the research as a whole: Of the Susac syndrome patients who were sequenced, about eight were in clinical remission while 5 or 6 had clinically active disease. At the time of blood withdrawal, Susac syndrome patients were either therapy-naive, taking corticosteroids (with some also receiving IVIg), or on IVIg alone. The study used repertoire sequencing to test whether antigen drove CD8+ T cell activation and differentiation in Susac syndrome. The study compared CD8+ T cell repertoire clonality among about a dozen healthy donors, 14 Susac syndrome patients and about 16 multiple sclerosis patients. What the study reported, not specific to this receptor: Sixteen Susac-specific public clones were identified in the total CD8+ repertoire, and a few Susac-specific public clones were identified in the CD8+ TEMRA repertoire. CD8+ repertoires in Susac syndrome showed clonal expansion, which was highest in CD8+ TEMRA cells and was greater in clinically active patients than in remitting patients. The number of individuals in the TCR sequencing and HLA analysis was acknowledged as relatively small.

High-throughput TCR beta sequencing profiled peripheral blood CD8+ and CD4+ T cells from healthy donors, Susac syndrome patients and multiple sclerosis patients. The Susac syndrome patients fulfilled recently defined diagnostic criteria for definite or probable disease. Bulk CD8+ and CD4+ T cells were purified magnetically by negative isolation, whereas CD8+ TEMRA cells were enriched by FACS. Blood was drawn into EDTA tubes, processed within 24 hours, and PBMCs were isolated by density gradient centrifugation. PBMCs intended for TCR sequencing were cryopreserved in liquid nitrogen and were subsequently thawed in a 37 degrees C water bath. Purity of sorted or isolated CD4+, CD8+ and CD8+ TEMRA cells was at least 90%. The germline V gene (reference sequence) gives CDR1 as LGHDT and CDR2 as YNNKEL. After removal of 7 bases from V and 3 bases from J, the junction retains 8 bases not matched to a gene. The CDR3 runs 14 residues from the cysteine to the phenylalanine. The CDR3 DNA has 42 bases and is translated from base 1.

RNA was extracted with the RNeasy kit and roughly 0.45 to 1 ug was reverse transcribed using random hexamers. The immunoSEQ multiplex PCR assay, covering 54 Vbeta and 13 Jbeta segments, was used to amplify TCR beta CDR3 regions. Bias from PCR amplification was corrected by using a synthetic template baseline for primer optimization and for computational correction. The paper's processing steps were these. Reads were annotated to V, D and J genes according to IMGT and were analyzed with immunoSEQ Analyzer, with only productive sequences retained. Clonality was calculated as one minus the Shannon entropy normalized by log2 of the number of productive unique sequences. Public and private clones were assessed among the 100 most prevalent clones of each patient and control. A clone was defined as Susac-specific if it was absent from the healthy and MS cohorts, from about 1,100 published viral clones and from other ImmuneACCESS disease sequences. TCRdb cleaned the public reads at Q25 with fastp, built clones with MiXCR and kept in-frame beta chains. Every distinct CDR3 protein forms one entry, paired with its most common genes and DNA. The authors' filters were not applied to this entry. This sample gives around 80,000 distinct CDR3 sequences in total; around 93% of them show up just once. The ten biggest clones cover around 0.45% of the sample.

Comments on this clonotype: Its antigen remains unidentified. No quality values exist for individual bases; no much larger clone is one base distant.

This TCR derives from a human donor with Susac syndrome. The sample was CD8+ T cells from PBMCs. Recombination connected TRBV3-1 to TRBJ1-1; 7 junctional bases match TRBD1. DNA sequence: TGTGCCAGCACCCGGGCAGGGGGTGACACTGAAGCTTTCTTT. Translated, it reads CASTRAGGDTEAFF.